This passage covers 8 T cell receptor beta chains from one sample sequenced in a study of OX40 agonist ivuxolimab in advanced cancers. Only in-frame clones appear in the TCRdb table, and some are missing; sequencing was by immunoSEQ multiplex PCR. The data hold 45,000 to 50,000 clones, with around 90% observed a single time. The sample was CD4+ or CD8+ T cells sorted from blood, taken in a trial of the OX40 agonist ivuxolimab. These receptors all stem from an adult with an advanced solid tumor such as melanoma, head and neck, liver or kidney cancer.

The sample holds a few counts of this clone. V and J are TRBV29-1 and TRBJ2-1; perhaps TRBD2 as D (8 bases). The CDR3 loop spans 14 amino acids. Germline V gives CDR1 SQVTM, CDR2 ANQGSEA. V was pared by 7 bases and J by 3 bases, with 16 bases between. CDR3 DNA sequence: TGCAGCGGGGAGGGGGCGGGAGGCTACAATGAGCAGTTCTTC. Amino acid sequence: CSGEGAGGYNEQFF.

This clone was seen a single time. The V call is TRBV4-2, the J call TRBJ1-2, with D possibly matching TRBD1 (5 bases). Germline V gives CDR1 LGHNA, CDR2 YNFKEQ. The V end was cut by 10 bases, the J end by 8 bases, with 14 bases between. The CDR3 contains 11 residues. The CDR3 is CATVGGGGYTF. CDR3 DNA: TGTGCCACCGTCGGGGGGGGAGGCTACACCTTC.

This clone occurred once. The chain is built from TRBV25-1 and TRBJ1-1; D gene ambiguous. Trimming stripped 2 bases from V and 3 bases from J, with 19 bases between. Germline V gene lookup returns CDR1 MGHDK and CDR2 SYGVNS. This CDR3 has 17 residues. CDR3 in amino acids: CASSEVPKSLRDTEAFF. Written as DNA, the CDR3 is TGTGCCAGCAGTGAAGTTCCCAAATCCTTGAGGGACACTGAAGCTTTCTTT.

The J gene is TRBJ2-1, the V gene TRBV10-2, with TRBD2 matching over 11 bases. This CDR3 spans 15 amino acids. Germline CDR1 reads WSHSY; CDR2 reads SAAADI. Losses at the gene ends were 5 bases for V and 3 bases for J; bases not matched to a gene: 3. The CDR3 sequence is CASSPTSGIYNEQFF. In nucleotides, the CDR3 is TGCGCCAGCAGTCCGACTAGCGGGATCTACAATGAGCAGTTCTTC.

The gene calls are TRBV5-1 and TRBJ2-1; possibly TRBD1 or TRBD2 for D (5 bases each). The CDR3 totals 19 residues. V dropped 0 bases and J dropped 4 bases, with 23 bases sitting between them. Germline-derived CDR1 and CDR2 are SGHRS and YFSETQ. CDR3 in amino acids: CASSLASESGPPKYNEQFF. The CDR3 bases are TGCGCCAGCAGCTTGGCCTCCGAGTCGGGGCCTCCTAAGTACAATGAGCAGTTCTTC.

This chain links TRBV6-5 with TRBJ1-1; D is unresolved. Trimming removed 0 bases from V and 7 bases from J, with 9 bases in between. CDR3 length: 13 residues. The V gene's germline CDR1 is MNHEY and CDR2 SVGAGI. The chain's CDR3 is CASSYSTGLEAFF. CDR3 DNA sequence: TGTGCCAGCAGTTACTCGACGGGTCTTGAAGCTTTCTTT.

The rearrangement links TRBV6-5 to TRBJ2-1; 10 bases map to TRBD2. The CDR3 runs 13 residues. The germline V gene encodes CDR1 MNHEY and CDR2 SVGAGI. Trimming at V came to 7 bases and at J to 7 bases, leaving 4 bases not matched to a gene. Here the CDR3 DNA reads TGTGCCAGCAATCCTAGCGGGGGTAATGAGCAGTTCTTC. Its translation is CASNPSGGNEQFF.

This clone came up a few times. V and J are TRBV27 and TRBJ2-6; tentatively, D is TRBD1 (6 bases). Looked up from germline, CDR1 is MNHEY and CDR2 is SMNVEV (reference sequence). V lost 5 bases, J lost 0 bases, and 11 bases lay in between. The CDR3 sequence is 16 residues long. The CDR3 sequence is CASSLHRASGANVLTF. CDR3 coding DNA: TGTGCCAGCAGTCTCCACAGGGCCTCTGGGGCCAACGTCCTGACTTTC.